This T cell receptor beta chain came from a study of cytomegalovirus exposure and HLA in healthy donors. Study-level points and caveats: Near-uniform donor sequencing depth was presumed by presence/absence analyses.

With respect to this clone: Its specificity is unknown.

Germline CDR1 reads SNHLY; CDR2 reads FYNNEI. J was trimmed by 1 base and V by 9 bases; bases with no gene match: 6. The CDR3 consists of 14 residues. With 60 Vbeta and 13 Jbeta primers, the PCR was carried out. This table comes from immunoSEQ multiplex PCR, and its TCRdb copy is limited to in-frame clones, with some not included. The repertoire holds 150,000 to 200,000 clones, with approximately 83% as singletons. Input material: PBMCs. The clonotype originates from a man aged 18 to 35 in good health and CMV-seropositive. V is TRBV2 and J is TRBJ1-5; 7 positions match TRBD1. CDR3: CASTGVLSNQPQHF. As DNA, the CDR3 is TGTGCCAGTACAGGGGTATTAAGCAATCAGCCCCAGCATTTT. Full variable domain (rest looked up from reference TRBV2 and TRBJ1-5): EPEVTQTPSHQVTQMGQEVILRCVPISNHLYFYWYRQILGQKVEFLVSFYNNEISEKSEIFDDQFSVERPDGSNFTLKIRSTKLEDSAMYFCASTGVLSNQPQHFGDGTRLSIL.